What follows are 27 T cell receptor beta chains derived from one specimen sequenced in a study of blood T cell repertoires in COVID-19. TCRdb's table, derived via immunoSEQ multiplex PCR, lists solely in-frame clones and lacks some. The table lists some 200,000 clones, 84% of them singletons, with more than 1.2% in the top ten. Sequencing used peripheral blood. The receptors originated from a woman aged 40 to 50 who had recovered from COVID-19.

This clone was counted only a few times. The rearrangement uses TRBV7-2 and TRBJ2-3, with 11 positions matching TRBD2. Germline trimming cut 2 bases from V and 3 bases from J; bases unmatched to any gene: 4. This CDR3 comprises 16 residues. From germline, CDR1 is SGHTA and CDR2 FQGNSA. The CDR3 DNA is TGTGCCAGCAGCTTAACGGGACTAGCGGTGACAGATACGCAGTATTTT. This gives the protein CASSLTGLAVTDTQYF.

CDR3 amino acids: CASRLQGESNEKLFF. CDR3 nucleotide sequence: TGTGCCAGCAGGTTACAGGGAGAGTCTAATGAAAAACTGTTTTTT. This chain joins TRBV2 and TRBJ1-4, with D maybe TRBD1 (6 bases). This CDR3 is 15 amino acids long. V was pared by 6 bases and J by 3 bases, with 14 bases between. Germline values: CDR1 SNHLY, CDR2 FYNNEI.

This clone was observed a few times. The chain combines TRBV7-9 with TRBJ2-7, with D tentatively TRBD1 (6 bases). Germline-derived CDR1 and CDR2 are SEHNR and FQNEAQ (reference sequence). The CDR3 length is 13 residues. V was clipped by 3 bases and J by 5 bases, with 11 bases between them. CDR3: CASSLQGTNEQYF. CDR3 nucleotides: TGTGCCAGCAGCTTGCAGGGGACCAACGAGCAGTACTTC. The complete variable domain, with remaining parts taken from reference TRBV7-9 and TRBJ2-7, reads DTGVSQNPRHKITKRGQNVTFRCDPISEHNRLYWYRQTLGQGPEFLTYFQNEAQLEKSRLLSDRFSAERPKGSFSTLEIQRTEQGDSAMYLCASSLQGTNEQYFGPGTRLTVT.

V usage is TRBV19 and J usage is TRBJ1-1; D might be TRBD1 (5 bases). The V gene lost 6 bases and the J gene lost 4 bases, with 18 bases spanning the gap. CDR3 size: 15 residues. CDR1 and CDR2 from the germline V gene are LNHDA and SQIVND (reference sequence). CDR3 residues: CASRPLVGGVTEAFF. CDR3 nucleotides: TGTGCCAGTAGACCACTCGTGGGGGGAGTCACTGAAGCTTTCTTT.

The rearrangement links TRBV5-1 to TRBJ1-6, with 8 bases matching TRBD1. The CDR3 totals 16 residues. Per the germline V gene, CDR1 is SGHRS and CDR2 is YFSETQ. V was clipped by 6 bases and J by 1 base; unmatched bases: 6. CDR3 in amino acids: CASKIQGGSYNSPLHF. CDR3 DNA sequence: TGCGCCAGCAAAATACAGGGGGGTTCCTATAATTCACCCCTCCACTTT. The full variable domain, with the rest looked up from reference TRBV5-1 and TRBJ1-6, is KAGVTQTPRYLIKTRGQQVTLSCSPISGHRSVSWYQQTPGQGLQFLFEYFSETQRNKGNFPGRFSGRQFSNSRSEMNVSTLELGDSALYLCASKIQGGSYNSPLHFGNGTRLTVT.

The chain carries TRBV9 and TRBJ2-5; tentative D call: TRBD1 (6 bases). Germline values: CDR1 SGDLS, CDR2 YYNGEE. Trimming shortened V by 0 bases and J by 5 bases, and 8 bases separated the two germline ends. The CDR3 has 13 residues. The CDR3 nucleotides read TGTGCCAGCAGCGTAGGTAGGGGGGAGACCCAGTACTTC. It encodes CASSVGRGETQYF.

The chain recombines TRBV7-2 with TRBJ2-5; 10 bases agree with TRBD2. Germline V lookup: CDR1 SGHTA, CDR2 FQGNSA. V was pared by 2 bases and J by 2 bases, with 5 bases of the junction left unmatched. The CDR3 consists of 16 residues. As DNA, the CDR3 is TGTGCCAGCAGCTTATCTCTAGCGGGGGCTCAAGAGACCCAGTACTTC. Its protein is CASSLSLAGAQETQYF.

This rearrangement joins TRBV19 to TRBJ2-5; TRBD2 is a possible D gene (6 bases). Germline CDR1 reads LNHDA; CDR2 reads SQIVND (reference sequence). CDR3 size: 14 residues. V was clipped by 6 bases and J by 4 bases, with 15 bases between them. The CDR3 region has the DNA TGTGCCAGTAGGAGTGGGGGACTGTCAGAGACCCAGTACTTC. This encodes CASRSGGLSETQYF.

CDR3 loop: CASSPFDRVNQPQHF. Here the CDR3 DNA reads TGTGCCAGCTCACCATTCGATCGGGTGAATCAGCCCCAGCATTTT. This chain links TRBV18 with TRBJ1-5; no clear D gene. Between the trimmed V and J ends, which lost 2 bases and 4 bases, there was a span of 12 bases. Looked up from germline, CDR1 is KGHSH and CDR2 is LQKENI. The CDR3 spans 15 residues. Supplemented by reference TRBV18 and TRBJ1-5, the full variable domain reads NAGVMQNPRHLVRRRGQEARLRCSPMKGHSHVYWYRQLPEEGLKFMVYLQKENIIDESGMPKERFSAEFPKEGPSILRIQQVVRGDSAAYFCASSPFDRVNQPQHFGDGTRLSIL.

V is TRBV6-1 and J is TRBJ1-1; D possibly corresponds to TRBD1 (6 bases). This CDR3 is 17 amino acids long. Germline loops: CDR1 MNHNS, CDR2 SASEGT. V was clipped by 3 bases and J by 1 base, with 18 bases between them. The CDR3 spells CASSDLGQGSGNTEAFF. Here the CDR3 DNA reads TGTGCCAGCAGTGACCTCGGTCAGGGGTCGGGGAACACTGAAGCTTTCTTT.

The V call is TRBV5-6, the J call TRBJ1-2, with D possibly being TRBD1 (5 bases). The CDR3 totals 15 residues. V was pared by 1 base and J by 0 bases, with 10 bases between. The germline CDR1 and CDR2 sequences are SGHDT and YYEEEE. CDR3 protein: CASSLRPGANYGYTF. The CDR3 DNA follows: TGTGCCAGCAGCTTGCGGCCGGGGGCTAACTATGGCTACACCTTC.

The V call is TRBV21-1, the J call TRBJ2-2; the table names TRBD1, a call not compared with the DNA. TRBV21-1 is noted as a pseudogene. The CDR3 length is 15 residues. In DNA, the CDR3 is TGTGCCAGCAGCAAGGGGCAGCCTGAGGCCGGGGAGCTGTTTTTT. Protein product: CASSKGQPEAGELFF.

The chain combines TRBV30 with TRBJ1-2; 9 nucleotides match TRBD1. J lost 8 bases, V lost 0 bases, and 10 bases had no gene match. CDR3 length: 15 amino acids. The germline V gene encodes CDR1 GTSNPN and CDR2 SVGIG (reference sequence). DNA of the CDR3: TGTGCCTGGAGTGTACAAGCGGGGACAGGGCGAGGCTACACCTTC. It codes for CAWSVQAGTGRGYTF.

The rearrangement joins TRBV5-1 to TRBJ1-3, with D possibly matching TRBD1 (6 bases). The CDR3 runs 17 residues. Germline lookup yields CDR1 SGHRS and CDR2 YFSETQ. The V gene lost 2 bases and the J gene lost 0 bases, with 15 bases spanning the gap. For the CDR3, the DNA is TGCGCCAGCAGCTTATCCCCAGGGGATATCTCTGGAAACACCATATATTTT. Its translation: CASSLSPGDISGNTIYF.

The chain is built from TRBV4-2 and TRBJ2-4; maybe TRBD2 (6 bases). Germline V lookup: CDR1 LGHNA, CDR2 YNFKEQ. The CDR3 contains 17 residues. The V and J ends lost 0 bases and 1 base respectively, with 13 bases between them. CDR3 region: CASSQDGTLGAKNIQYF. The CDR3 DNA reads TGTGCCAGCAGCCAAGACGGGACTTTGGGGGCCAAAAACATTCAGTACTTC.

The chain combines TRBV18 with TRBJ2-6, with D unresolved. Trimming took off 5 bases at V and 1 base at J, with 6 bases between the two ends. The V gene's germline CDR1 is KGHSH and CDR2 LQKENI. The CDR3 runs 14 residues. The CDR3 region has the DNA TGTGCCAGCTCAGGCCTTTCTGGGGCCAACGTCCTGACTTTC. Protein product: CASSGLSGANVLTF.

The chain combines TRBV3-1 (or the pseudogene TRBV3-2) with TRBJ1-6; D call uncertain. The CDR3 totals 15 residues. Germline V CDR1 and CDR2: LGHDT, YNNKEL (reference sequence). Trimming shortened V by 1 base and J by 9 bases, and 13 bases separated the two germline ends. CDR3 sequence reads: CASSQVDQARSPLHF. The CDR3 nucleotides are TGTGCCAGCAGCCAAGTAGACCAGGCGCGTTCACCCCTCCACTTT.

This rearrangement joins TRBV11-2 to TRBJ2-5; TRBD2 matches at 7 bases. V shed 4 bases, J shed 5 bases, and the junction held 7 bases outside the gene matches. This CDR3 has 14 amino acids. Germline loops: CDR1 SGHAT, CDR2 FQNNGV. This CDR3 reads CASSSTSSLETQYF. The CDR3 nucleotides are TGTGCCAGCAGCTCGACTAGCTCCCTGGAGACCCAGTACTTC.

This rearrangement joins TRBV27 to TRBJ1-5; TRBD1 is a possible D gene (5 bases). The CDR3 runs 13 residues. The germline V and J ends were trimmed by 3 bases and 5 bases, with 8 bases remaining between them. Germline assignment: CDR1 MNHEY and CDR2 SMNVEV (reference sequence). The CDR3 is CASSFTGDQPQHF. The CDR3 nucleotides are TGTGCCAGCAGTTTTACAGGCGATCAGCCCCAGCATTTT.

The rearrangement links TRBV9 to TRBJ2-2, with D tentatively TRBD1 (5 bases). V was clipped by 6 bases and J by 6 bases, with 12 bases between them. CDR3 length equals 13 residues. Germline CDR1 reads SGDLS; CDR2 reads YYNGEE. CDR3 in DNA: TGTGCCAGCAACGTGGAAGGGGCCGGGGAGCTGTTTTTT. It codes for CASNVEGAGELFF.

V gene TRBV7-2 combines with J gene TRBJ2-3; possibly TRBD2 for D (6 bases). Germline CDR1 SGHTA, CDR2 FQGNSA. This CDR3 is 17 amino acids long. V lost 1 base to trimming and J lost 1 base, with 15 bases between them. The CDR3 region is CASSLEPRGGGTDTQYF. The CDR3 DNA is TGTGCCAGCAGCTTAGAGCCCCGGGGCGGGGGCACAGATACGCAGTATTTT.

The chain links TRBV7-2 to TRBJ2-5, with 8 bases lining up with TRBD2. There are 17 residues in the CDR3. Trimming cost V 2 bases and J 2 bases; bases outside gene matches: 10. The germline gives CDR1 SGHTA, CDR2 FQGNSA. CDR3 in DNA: TGTGCCAGCAGCTTACTTTCTCAGCGGGGGCCGCAAGAGACCCAGTACTTC. Its translation is CASSLLSQRGPQETQYF.

This clone appeared once. The chain links TRBV19 to TRBJ2-1, with 9 bases that match TRBD1. Trimming at V came to 7 bases and at J to 3 bases, leaving 10 bases not matched to a gene. The germline CDR1 and CDR2 sequences are LNHDA and SQIVND (reference sequence). This CDR3 has 16 amino acids. The CDR3, as DNA: TGTGCCAGTACCCCCCAGGGACAGGGATACTACAATGAGCAGTTCTTC. It codes for CASTPQGQGYYNEQFF. The full variable domain, with the rest looked up from reference TRBV19 and TRBJ2-1, is DGGITQSPKYLFRKEGQNVTLSCEQNLNHDAMYWYRQDPGQGLRLIYYSQIVNDFQKGDIAEGYSVSREKKESFPLTVTSAQKNPTAFYLCASTPQGQGYYNEQFFGPGTRLTVL.

The rearrangement uses TRBV19 and TRBJ1-2, with 9 positions matching TRBD1. V was clipped by 10 bases and J by 4 bases; unmatched bases: 7. Germline V lookup: CDR1 LNHDA, CDR2 SQIVND (reference sequence). The CDR3 sequence is 13 residues long. Here the CDR3 reads CATSDRGLYGYTF. DNA of the CDR3: TGTGCCACGTCGGACAGGGGACTCTATGGCTACACCTTC. Full variable domain (rest looked up from reference TRBV19 and TRBJ1-2): DGGITQSPKYLFRKEGQNVTLSCEQNLNHDAMYWYRQDPGQGLRLIYYSQIVNDFQKGDIAEGYSVSREKKESFPLTVTSAQKNPTAFYLCATSDRGLYGYTFGSGTRLTVV.

This clone has a handful of counts. The V gene is TRBV10-1, the J gene TRBJ1-6; 7 bases line up with TRBD1. The CDR3 covers 18 residues. The germline gives CDR1 WNHNN, CDR2 SYGVQD (reference sequence). Trimming removed 6 bases from V and 7 bases from J; junction bases left unmatched: 18. The CDR3 here is CASRLTPERQGRNSPLHF. CDR3 nucleotides: TGCGCCAGCAGGCTGACTCCCGAACGACAGGGCAGGAATTCACCCCTCCACTTT.

This clone was found once. CDR3 nucleotides: TGCGCCAGCAGCCCGGGACTAAACTACCAAGAGACCCAGTACTTC. Translated, it gives CASSPGLNYQETQYF. The chain has TRBV5-1 and TRBJ2-5; TRBD2 aligns across 7 bases. CDR3 length: 15 residues. Germline loops: CDR1 SGHRS, CDR2 YFSETQ. V shed 4 bases and J 0 bases; nucleotides not matched to a gene: 6.

The chain links TRBV3-1 (or the pseudogene TRBV3-2) to TRBJ2-5; 12 bases agree with TRBD1. Germline V CDR1 and CDR2: LGHDT, YNNKEL (reference sequence). J lost 5 bases, V lost 0 bases, and 4 bases had no gene match. The CDR3 contains 16 residues. The CDR3, as DNA: TGTGCCAGCAGCCAAGATTTGGGACAGGGGGCTGAGACCCAGTACTTC. It translates to CASSQDLGQGAETQYF.